The clone carrying this T cell receptor beta chain was recorded once. Antigen specificity is unknown. Treatment defined: roughly ten-day PBMC culture with coronavirus spike peptide pools or control peptides (ViraFEST assay). The sample originates from a study of vaccination and CD4 T cells after COVID-19. Sequencing of DNA taken from cultured CD4+ T cells relied on the Oncomine TCR Beta short-read assay. TCRdb processed the PCR reads anew with MiXCR; each CDR3 protein has one entry. The sample consists of roughly 14,000 distinct CDR3 sequences, roughly 50% of them appearing once. There are 18 residues in the CDR3. The V gene's germline CDR1 is LNHDA and CDR2 SQIVND (reference sequence). V lost 6 bases to trimming and J lost 8 bases; unmatched junction nucleotides: 21.

The sample was cultured CD4+ T cells from blood, taken after SARS-CoV-2 vaccination. This receptor was obtained from a human donor with COVID-19. This chain uses TRBV19 with TRBJ1-2, with 10 bases that match TRBD1. In nucleotides, the CDR3 is TGTGCCAGTAGCCGCCGGTCGACAGGGGGCGCGGTGCTGCGAGGCTACACCTTC. Its protein product is CASSRRSTGGAVLRGYTF. Complete variable domain (other parts from reference TRBV19 and TRBJ1-2): DGGITQSPKYLFRKEGQNVTLSCEQNLNHDAMYWYRQDPGQGLRLIYYSQIVNDFQKGDIAEGYSVSREKKESFPLTVTSAQKNPTAFYLCASSRRSTGGAVLRGYTFGSGTRLTVV.